This TCR beta chain originates from a study of blood T cells in healthy people across ages. With regard to this clonotype: What it recognizes is unknown.

The germline V gene encodes CDR1 SNHLY and CDR2 FYNNEI. Between the trimmed V and J ends, which lost 6 bases and 0 bases, there was a span of 14 bases. The CDR3 sequence is 15 residues long. Sample-barcoded 5' priming and a J-beta primer mix drove a second PCR of roughly 6 to 12 cycles. Every cDNA molecule carried a tag from a template-switch adaptor bearing 12 random nucleotides. TCRdb recomputed calls from the 5' RACE reads with MiXCR, one row per CDR3 protein. Of 450,000 to 700,000 distinct CDR3 sequences listed, approximately 25% are singletons. Study outcomes and limitations: Unsorted PBMCs ruled out conclusive naive versus antigen-experienced comparison. Higher diversity and more naive CD4+ cells were features of long-lived donors, compared to aged donors.

The TCR sequence derives from a woman in her seventies in good health. The rearrangement links TRBV2 to TRBJ1-1, with D unclear. The material sequenced was blood. CDR3 nucleotides: TGTGCCAGCAGCTCCGAGGCCGGAATGAACACTGAAGCTTTCTTT. The encoded protein is CASSSEAGMNTEAFF.